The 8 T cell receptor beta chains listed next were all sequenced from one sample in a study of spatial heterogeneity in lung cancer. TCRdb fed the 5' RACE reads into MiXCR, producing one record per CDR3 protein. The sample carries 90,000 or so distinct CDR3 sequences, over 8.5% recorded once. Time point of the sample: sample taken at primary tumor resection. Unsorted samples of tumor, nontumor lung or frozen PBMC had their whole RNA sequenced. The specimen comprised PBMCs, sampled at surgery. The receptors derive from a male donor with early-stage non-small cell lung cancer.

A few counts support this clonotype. The CDR3 sequence is CASSQGLAGPTDTQYF. The CDR3 coding sequence is TGTGCCAGCAGCCAAGGTCTAGCGGGACCCACAGATACGCAGTATTTT. The gene calls are TRBV4-2 and TRBJ2-3, with 9 bases lining up with TRBD2. J gave up 2 bases and V 1 base, and 4 bases lay outside the gene matches. CDR1 and CDR2 from the germline V gene are LGHNA and YNFKEQ. This CDR3 comprises 16 residues.

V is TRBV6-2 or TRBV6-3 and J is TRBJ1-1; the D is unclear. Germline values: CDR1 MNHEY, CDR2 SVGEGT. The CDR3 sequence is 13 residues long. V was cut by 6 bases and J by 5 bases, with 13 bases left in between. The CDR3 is CASRKTGETEAFF. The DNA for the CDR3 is TGTGCCAGCAGGAAAACGGGAGAGACTGAAGCTTTCTTT.

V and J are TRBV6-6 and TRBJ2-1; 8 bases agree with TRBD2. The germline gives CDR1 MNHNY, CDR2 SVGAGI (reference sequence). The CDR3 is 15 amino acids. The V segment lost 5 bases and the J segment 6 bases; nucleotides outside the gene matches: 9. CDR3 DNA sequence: TGTGCCAGCAGTCCCCGGGGGGGTTTTGGCAATGAGCAGTTCTTC. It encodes CASSPRGGFGNEQFF.

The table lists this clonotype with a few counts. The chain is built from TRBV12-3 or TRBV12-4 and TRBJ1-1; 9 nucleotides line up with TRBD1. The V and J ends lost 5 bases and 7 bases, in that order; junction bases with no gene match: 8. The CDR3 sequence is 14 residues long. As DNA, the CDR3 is TGTGCCAGCAGTCCCGGACAGGGGTGGGGTGAAGCTTTCTTT. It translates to CASSPGQGWGEAFF.

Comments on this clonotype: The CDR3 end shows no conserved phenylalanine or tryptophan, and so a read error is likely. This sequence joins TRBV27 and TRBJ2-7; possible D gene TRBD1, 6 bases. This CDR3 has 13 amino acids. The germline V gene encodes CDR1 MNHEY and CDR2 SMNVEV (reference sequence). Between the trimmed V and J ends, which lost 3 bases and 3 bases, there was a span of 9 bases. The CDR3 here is CASSLDRRYEQYS. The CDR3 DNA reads TGTGCCAGCAGTTTGGACAGACGCTACGAGCAGTACTCC.

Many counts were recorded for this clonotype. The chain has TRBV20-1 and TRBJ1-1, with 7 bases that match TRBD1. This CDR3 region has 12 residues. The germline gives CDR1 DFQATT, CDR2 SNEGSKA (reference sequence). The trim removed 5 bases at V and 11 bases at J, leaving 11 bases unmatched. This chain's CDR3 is CSAARQGQRAFF. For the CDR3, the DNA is TGCAGTGCTGCCCGACAGGGCCAGAGGGCTTTCTTT.

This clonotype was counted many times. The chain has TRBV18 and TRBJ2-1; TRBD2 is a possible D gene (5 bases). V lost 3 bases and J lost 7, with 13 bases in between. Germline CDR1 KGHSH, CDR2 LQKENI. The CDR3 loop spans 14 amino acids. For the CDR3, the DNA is TGTGCCAGCTCACCGCCTAGCTCGGTGAATGAGCAGTTCTTC. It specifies CASSPPSSVNEQFF.

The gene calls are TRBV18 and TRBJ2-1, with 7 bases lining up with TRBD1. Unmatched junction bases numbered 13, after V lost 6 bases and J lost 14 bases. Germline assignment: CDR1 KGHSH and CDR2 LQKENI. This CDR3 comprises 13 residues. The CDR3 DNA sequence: TGTGCCAGCTCCGCAGACAGGGACCAGACGAAGTTCTTC. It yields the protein CASSADRDQTKFF.